What follows describes a single T cell receptor beta chain. This entry is derived from a study of T cell changes during pregnancy in multiple sclerosis. Only in-frame clones appear in the TCRdb table, and some are missing; sequencing was by immunoSEQ multiplex PCR. In the table there are almost 95,000 clones, 92% of which are singletons. This CDR3 contains 18 residues. Unmatched junction bases numbered 14, after V lost 10 bases and J lost 4 bases. The germline gives CDR1 LNHDA, CDR2 SQIVND (reference sequence). The chain uses TRBV19 and TRBJ2-2; 14 nucleotides align to TRBD2. This sample comprised peripheral blood, obtained in the first trimester of pregnancy. This receptor was obtained from a female donor with multiple sclerosis, enrolled in a pregnancy study. The CDR3 region has the DNA TGTGCCACCACCCCGGGGACTAGCGGGAGCGGGGGCACCGGGGAGCTGTTTTTT. This sequence encodes CATTPGTSGSGGTGELFF.